This T cell receptor beta chain is from a study of Graves' ophthalmopathy and Graves' hyperthyroidism. Overall study context: Hyperthyroidism counted as stable given no ophthalmopathy within 18 months of follow-up. Study observations and caveats: Most expanded clonotypes from thyroid (those above 0.001 frequency) were also found in blood. Discriminating ophthalmopathy from stable hyperthyroidism, a 13-signature model attained a sensitivity of approximately 85% and a specificity of about 83%.

Researchers took RNA transcripts and amplified TCR beta CDR3 regions from them. Amplification began with first-round RT-PCR using HTBI primers, then second-round multiplex PCR was performed. MiXCR, applied by TCRdb to the multiplex PCR reads, yields one record per CDR3 protein. The top ten clones hold over 8.5% of a sample with about 1.2 million distinct CDR3 sequences, 35% to 40% of them seen once. Exclusion criteria comprised other autoimmune diseases, uncontrolled infections, pregnancy or lactation in patients. Note on this clonotype: Antigen unknown.

J was trimmed by 1 base and V by 0 bases; bases with no gene match: 6. CDR3 size: 16 residues. Germline lookup yields CDR1 SGHKS and CDR2 YYEKEE (reference sequence). The TCR originated in an adult man with Graves' hyperthyroidism. The chain joins TRBV5-5 to TRBJ1-1; 7 bases map to TRBD1. The specimen sequenced was peripheral blood or thyroid tissue (not recorded which). The CDR3 reads CASSLVDRASNTEAFF. In DNA, the CDR3 is TGTGCCAGCAGCTTGGTTGACAGGGCCTCGAACACTGAAGCTTTCTTT.